The clone carrying this T cell receptor beta chain appeared a few times. What it binds is not known. These data originate in a study of blood T cells in healthy people across ages. Findings and caveats of the study: A strong correlation was seen between TCR beta diversity and naive T cell percentage.

Sample-barcoded 5' priming and a J-beta primer mix drove a second PCR of roughly 6 to 12 cycles. Per sample, CDR3-containing paired-end reads numbered at least 2.5 million. One entry per CDR3 protein results from TCRdb running MiXCR on the 5' RACE reads. The sample lists some 1.7 million distinct CDR3 sequences, about 30% occurring once. Germline CDR1 and CDR2: MNHEY and SMNVEV (reference sequence). V was pared by 8 bases and J by 4 bases, with 15 bases of the junction left unmatched. CDR3 size: 16 residues. The clonotype originates from a woman in her 30s in good health. What was sequenced was blood. V gene TRBV27 combines with J gene TRBJ1-2, with 8 nucleotides matching TRBD1. CDR3 region: CASAPRSVGTGYGYTF. In DNA form, the CDR3 reads TGTGCCAGCGCACCCAGGAGTGTAGGGACAGGCTATGGCTACACCTTC.